This T cell receptor beta chain was obtained from a study of cytomegalovirus exposure and HLA in healthy donors (dated by TCRdb to between 2016 and 2019). For the study in its entirety: According to an earlier analysis of 587 of the donors, some 180 million T cells yielded 117 million unique TCR beta sequences and 276 Gb of sequence data. An early release covering about 600 HLA-typed donors comprised approximately 290 gigabases of sequencing data and roughly 86 million unique TCR sequences. The genetic ancestry cluster associated with self-reported Caucasian donors included roughly 84% of the roughly 400 genotyped donors. The study aimed to test whether cataloging public T cell receptors could reveal signatures of past pathogen exposure. The study profiled the T cell repertoires of under 850 subjects by immunosequencing and related them to cytomegalovirus serostatus. In addition to the first cohort of 666 subjects, a separate validation cohort of around 110 different subjects was used. The study combined high-throughput TCR immunosequencing, statistical association of individual TCRs with disease status, and machine learning to predict cytomegalovirus infection status. A later analysis re-examined previously published TCR beta repertoires from around 670 donors and added high-resolution HLA genotyping to investigate patterns of TCR occurrence. Rather than drawing on any new phenotypic data, the later analysis identified candidate immune exposures from TCR beta sequences and the way those sequences occurred across donors. In an earlier analysis of over 550 of the donors, high-throughput TCR beta sequencing was used to judge whether each TCR beta V gene segment behaved as functional or pseudogenic. Donor age, sex, ethnicity and CMV serostatus were compiled alongside the repertoire data. A later genetic analysis took genome-wide SNP genotypes for about 55% of the 666 donors and used that subset as a discovery cohort. Every discovery cohort repertoire had been produced on one sequencing platform. HLA typing covered class I and class II loci at four-digit resolution. Typing coverage differed by locus: A, B, C, DRB1 and DQB1 were typed in roughly 629-640 donors, DQA1 in approximately 520, DPA1 in nearly 610, and DPB1 in 400 to 490. Several DR-DQ haplotypes were handled as single units for association and clustering, since linkage in the cohort was strong. Among about 390 genotyped donors of the cohort, an average of approximately 240,000 unique TCR beta nucleotide sequences were sequenced per donor, roughly 20% of them non-productive. The research as a whole found: A total of 150 or so TCR beta chains were listed by the study as associated with cytomegalovirus. Immune exposure information for the cohort was limited to CMV serostatus. Because HLA typing was unavailable for some donors at each locus, only the typed subset was used in association tests. It was suggested by the authors that the approach could potentially be generalized to other disease states and immunological phenotypes. A further reported finding was that TCR beta sequences accurately predicted the HLA-A and HLA-B alleles for most subjects in the first cohort. Across donors, most TCR sequences were observed very rarely, whereas some public TCRs were present in many individuals. In a later analysis, most CMV-associated TCR beta chains were found to appear HLA-restricted, with HLA associations seemingly driven largely by CMV exposure. The cohort was sequenced for TCR beta chains only, and without alpha or paired-chain data the features that could be detected were limited. According to a later genetic analysis, donors in an Asian-associated ancestry cluster had fewer N-insertions in productive TCRs than the roughly 700-donor mean. A later analysis found that HLA-associated TCR beta chains were more clonally expanded and had lower generation probabilities than equally common non-associated chains. The sequencing pipeline was judged likely to have produced a cluster of highly shared sequence variants as a technical artifact. The presence/absence analyses assumed that sequencing depth was roughly uniform across donors, and that assumption may not be true. Broadly in line with IMGT annotations, most TCR beta V segments showed up in productive rearrangements about 87% or about 30% of the time in an earlier analysis of several hundred of the donors. Three of the identified cytomegalovirus-associated TCR beta chains were confirmed in vitro to be specific for cytomegalovirus antigens. Correlated functional status among segregating V segments might be attributable to linkage disequilibrium, but an unknown experimental factor could not be ruled out. The 87-base-pair reads could not distinguish some IMGT-functional V segments, including TRBV6-2 and TRBV6-3, so those segments were excluded. In a later genetic analysis, a missense DCLRE1C variant was associated with V-gene and J-gene trimming of TCR beta chains, and the association was replicated in an independent cohort. In both the original and validation cohorts, the classifier was reported to diagnose cytomegalovirus status with high specificity and sensitivity. According to a later analysis, parvovirus B19, influenza, CMV and Epstein-Barr virus appeared linked to several top co-occurrence clusters. In a later analysis, TCR association rates were found to vary across HLA loci, with the most associated TCRs seen for DRB1 alleles and the fewest for HLA-C alleles. The earlier analysis of approximately 560 of the donors excluded some 16 rarely observed V segments, including chromosome 9 orphons, because counts were too low. When HLA alleles, especially DR and DQ, strongly co-occurred, TCR associations were difficult to assign to individual alleles. At a false discovery rate of 0.05, a later analysis linked some 17,000 TCR beta sequences to specific HLA alleles.

From its cysteine to its phenylalanine, the CDR3 spans 14 amino acids. Only the CDR3 portion is preserved as DNA: 42 bases, with reading frame beginning at the first base. The trim is 2 bases for V and 4 bases for J, with a gap of 9 bases between the germline ends. CDR1 and CDR2 (SGHRS, YFSETQ) derive from the germline V gene. This clone was found a few times. The clone's antigen remains unknown. One base away there is no much larger clone; base qualities are not given. In total, approximately 690 healthy bone marrow donors made up the cohort. At the time of sampling, every cohort member was nominally healthy, though immune exposures that went unrecorded were likely present. The donor tested CMV seronegative, placing the donor among the 300 to 450 seronegative members of the cohort. A peripheral blood sample was collected from each donor, and TCR beta sequencing was performed on peripheral blood mononuclear cells. Genomic DNA extraction from the blood cell samples was performed with the Qiagen DNeasy Blood Extraction Kit.

The library was obtained by the immunoSEQ multiplex PCR assay. A mixture of 60 forward primers for TCR Vbeta segments and 13 reverse primers for TCR Jbeta segments was used in the multiplex PCR. The CDR3 region of rearranged TCR beta genes was amplified from genomic DNA by a multiplex PCR assay. The amplified TCR beta libraries were sequenced on the Illumina HiSeq System as 87-base-pair reads. The study's own analysis went as follows. Across the 600 to 700 repertoires, a later analysis counted 60 million to 90 million unique TCR beta chains, about 10 million of which were shared by at least two donors. To remove PCR and sequencing errors, raw reads were error-corrected and collapsed into unique sequences using a nearest-neighbor algorithm that merged closely related sequences. CDR3 sequences were aligned to IMGT reference sequences to assign V, D and J gene segments. For a sequence to be retained, at least a six-nucleotide match to both a V gene segment and a J gene segment was required. A rearrangement counted as productive if the CDR3 had no stop codons and remained in frame with V and J, and every other rearrangement counted as non-productive. CDR3 was defined according to IMGT convention as the region running from the second conserved V-encoded cysteine to the conserved J-encoded phenylalanine. Sequences without an unambiguous match to a single V gene segment were excluded from the earlier analysis of 587 of the donors. In an earlier analysis of approximately 610 of the donors, V segments were called functional above 56.7% productive rearrangements and were called segregating when the between-donor standard deviation exceeded 5%. To diagnose cytomegalovirus status from the catalog of TCR beta chain sequences, a statistical classification framework was built. In a later analysis, TCR nucleotide sequences were compared against IMGT/GENE-DB human TR gene sequences so that V and J genes could be assigned. A later analysis assigned CDR3 sequences and most-parsimonious VDJ recombination scenarios with the TCRdist pipeline. In a later analysis, each TCR beta chain was defined by its CDR3 amino acid sequence together with its V-gene family, and reads without a unique V-gene family were excluded. To address suspected cross-contamination and a sequencing artifact, a later analysis removed a few hundred highly shared, low-generation-probability nucleotide sequences. In a later analysis, a clonal expansion index was calculated for each public chain from normalized within-repertoire ranks of inferred template counts. In a later analysis, generation probabilities were computed using a VDJ recombination model fitted to out-of-frame rearrangements, and the results were checked against IGoR. A later analysis scored TCR-TCR, TCR-HLA and TCR-CMV co-occurrence with hypergeometric tests, applying a repertoire-size bias correction to TCR pairs. A later analysis estimated false discovery rates by permuting HLA or CMV assignments 20 times. In a later analysis, co-occurring TCRs were grouped using DBSCAN, and TCRdist sequence similarity was added for clustering within HLA-allele-positive subsets. Repertoires with fewer than 30,000 or more than 120,000 public chains, plus five repertoires with anomalous nucleotide sharing, were excluded from co-occurrence clustering. What TCRdb holds here is the immuneACCESS table cut down to in-frame rearrangements. Part of the clones is not present; checked against another copy, under half of the missing clones reflect an unresolved V gene, and the others are unexplained. The V and J calls and clone size are taken from that table; D and trimming were inferred from the DNA. The table for this sample lists about 160,000 clones; approximately 74% of them were counted only once. The ten largest account for under 3.5% of the sample.

This sequence was found in a woman aged 25 to 45 in good health and CMV-seronegative. Material: PBMCs. The receptor chain draws on TRBV5-1 and TRBJ1-4; the D region possibly corresponds to TRBD1 (6 bases align). The bases read TGCGCCAGCAGCTTACAGGGAAATAATGAAAAACTGTTTTTT. Its protein reads: CASSLQGNNEKLFF.